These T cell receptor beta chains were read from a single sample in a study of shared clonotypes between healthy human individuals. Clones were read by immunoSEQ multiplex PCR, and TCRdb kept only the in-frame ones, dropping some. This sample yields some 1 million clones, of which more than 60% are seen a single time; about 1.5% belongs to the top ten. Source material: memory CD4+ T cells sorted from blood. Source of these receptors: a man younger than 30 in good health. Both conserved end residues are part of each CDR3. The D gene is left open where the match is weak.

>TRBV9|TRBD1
CASKQGPANTGELFF
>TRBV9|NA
CASSRSPSGANVLTF
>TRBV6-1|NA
CASSGRQTNTGELFF
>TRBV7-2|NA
CASSLRRTVNTEAFF
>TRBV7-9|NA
CASSLKLALTLQETQYF
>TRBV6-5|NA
CASSKGAWNSPLHF
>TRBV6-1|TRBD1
CASSRDRDWYEQYF
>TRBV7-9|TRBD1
CASSSTGDPSPLHF
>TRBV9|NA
CASSVGGGNTIYF
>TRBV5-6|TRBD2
CASSLGLGLGTGELFF
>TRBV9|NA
CASTVANSPLHF
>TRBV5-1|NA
CASSVDSLGTQYF
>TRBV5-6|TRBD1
CASSPGTGAENTEAFF
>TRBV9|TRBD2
CASSVSMTSGGPNNEQFF
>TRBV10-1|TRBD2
CASSPLPGLAKDEQYF
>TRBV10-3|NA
CAIRLGSDLSEQFF
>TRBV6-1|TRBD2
CASSEASGRSNEQFF
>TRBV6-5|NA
CASSKGGGYEQYF
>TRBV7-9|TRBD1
CASSLAGGGQGISGNTIYF
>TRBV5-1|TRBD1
CASSQGQDGNTIYF
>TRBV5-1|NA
CASSFGRTYEQYF
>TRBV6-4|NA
CASSDGPSYYGYTF
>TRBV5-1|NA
CASSWGPSYEQYF
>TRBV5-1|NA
CASSLVGGTYEQYF
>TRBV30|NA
CAWRSLGYEQYF
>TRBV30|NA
CAWSVIQGYGYTF
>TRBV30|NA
CAWSQNSPLHF
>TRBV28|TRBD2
CASSSGGAVGEQFF
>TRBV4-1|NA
CASSQAVRDHEQFF
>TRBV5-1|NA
CASSLGQNTGELFF
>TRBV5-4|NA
CASSLVLAKNIQYF
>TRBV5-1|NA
CASSLAGSEGEKLFF
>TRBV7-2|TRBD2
CASSLRLAGVSDEQFF
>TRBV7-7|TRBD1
CASSPTRDRWDNEQFF
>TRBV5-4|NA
CASSLGNIRAENEQYF
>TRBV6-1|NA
CASSEQGLATEAFF
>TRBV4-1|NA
CASSSYRVLNTEAFF
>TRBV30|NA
CAWRTQQSSGANVLTF
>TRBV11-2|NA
CASSSEPGSLETQYF
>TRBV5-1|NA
CASSLEGDSNQPQHF
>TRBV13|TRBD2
CASSLNGRPHEQYF
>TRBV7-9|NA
CASSLDGGAEQFF
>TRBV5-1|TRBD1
CASRQGAEEQYF
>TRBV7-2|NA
CASSLAPGKYNSPLHF
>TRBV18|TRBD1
CASSPLGQDLSPLHF
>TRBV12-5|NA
CASGLATGEQYF
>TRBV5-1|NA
CASSLDRENSPLHF
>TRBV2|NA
CASSVHPTDTQYF
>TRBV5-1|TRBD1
CASSLAAGGVTEAFF
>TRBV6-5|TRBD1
CASTSPETGYTF
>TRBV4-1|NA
CASSQEGATQKLFF
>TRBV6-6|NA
CASSYRKGTFSYEQYF